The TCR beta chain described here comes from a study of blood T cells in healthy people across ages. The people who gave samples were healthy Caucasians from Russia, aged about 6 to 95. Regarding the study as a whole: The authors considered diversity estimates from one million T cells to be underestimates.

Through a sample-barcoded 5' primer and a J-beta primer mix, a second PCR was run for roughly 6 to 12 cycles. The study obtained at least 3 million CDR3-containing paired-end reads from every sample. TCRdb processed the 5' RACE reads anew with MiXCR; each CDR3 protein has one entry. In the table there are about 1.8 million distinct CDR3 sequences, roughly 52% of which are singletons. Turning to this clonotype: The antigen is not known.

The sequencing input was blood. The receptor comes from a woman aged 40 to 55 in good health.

Here the CDR3 reads CASSSREDGELFF. CDR3 sequence (DNA): TGCGCCAGCAGCTCTAGGGAGGACGGGGAGCTGTTTTTT. V gene TRBV5-1 combines with J gene TRBJ2-2; D may be TRBD2 (6 bases). Trimming shortened V by 3 bases and J by 7 bases, and 10 bases separated the two germline ends. There are 13 residues in the CDR3. The germline V gene encodes CDR1 SGHRS and CDR2 YFSETQ. Combining the CDR3 with reference TRBV5-1 and TRBJ2-2 gives the whole variable domain KAGVTQTPRYLIKTRGQQVTLSCSPISGHRSVSWYQQTPGQGLQFLFEYFSETQRNKGNFPGRFSGRQFSNSRSEMNVSTLELGDSALYLCASSSREDGELFFGEGSRLTVL.